The 22 T cell receptor beta chains below all came from one sample that was sequenced in a study of blood T cell repertoires in COVID-19. Measured with immunoSEQ multiplex PCR; TCRdb has only the in-frame clones, and not every one. The profile covers about 180,000 clones, with around four fifths appearing a single time and around 15% taken by the ten largest. The sample comprised PBMCs or T cells enriched from blood (not recorded which). The source of these receptors is a woman aged 50 to 60 who had recovered from COVID-19.

This clone was counted a few times. The V call is TRBV14, the J call TRBJ1-5; TRBD1 aligns across 11 bases. Trimming removed 0 bases from V and 6 bases from J; junction bases left unmatched: 7. The CDR3 length is 17 residues. The germline CDR1 and CDR2 sequences are SGHDN and FVKESK. CDR3 sequence (DNA): TGTGCCAGCAGCCAAGAGCGGACAGGGGGCTTATCTCAGCCCCAGCATTTT. This translates into CASSQERTGGLSQPQHF.

This chain joins TRBV6-5 and TRBJ2-5, with a possible D match to TRBD1 (6 bases). The CDR3 covers 15 residues. The V end was cut by 8 bases, the J end by 4 bases, with 20 bases between. CDR1 MNHEY and CDR2 SVGAGI come from the germline V gene. This CDR3 reads CASGIQGTGRETQYF. Written as DNA, the CDR3 is TGTGCCAGCGGCATACAGGGCACTGGGCGAGAGACCCAGTACTTC.

This clone came up once. This CDR3 is CASSPPSVDTEAFF. DNA for the CDR3: TGCGCCAGCAGCCCGCCCAGCGTTGACACTGAAGCTTTCTTT. The chain recombines TRBV5-1 with TRBJ1-1; D gene unclear. This CDR3 has 14 residues. CDR1 and CDR2 (germline): SGHRS, YFSETQ. V was trimmed by 4 bases and J by 3 bases, leaving 13 bases between them.

The sample holds a few counts of this clone. The chain joins TRBV24-1 to TRBJ2-6; TRBD1 matches 8 bases. The CDR3 is 22 residues long. The ends lost 6 bases at V and 4 bases at J; junction bases unmatched: 25. Germline V lookup: CDR1 KGHDR, CDR2 SFDVKD. CDR3 DNA sequence: TGTGCCACCAGTCCAGGGGGCGAGAGGGGAAGTGAAGGAGGGGAAGGGGCCAACGTCCTGACTTTC. Amino acid sequence: CATSPGGERGSEGGEGANVLTF.

The rearrangement links TRBV9 to TRBJ1-1; D remains ambiguous. The V end was cut by 4 bases, the J end by 3 bases, with 13 bases between. This CDR3 has 14 residues. Germline V gene lookup returns CDR1 SGDLS and CDR2 YYNGEE. CDR3 in amino acids: CASSPPGLDTEAFF. The CDR3 DNA sequence: TGTGCCAGCAGCCCGCCCGGGTTGGACACTGAAGCTTTCTTT.

The chain joins TRBV7-2 to TRBJ2-3; the match to TRBD2 covers 11 bases. The CDR3 length is 17 residues. Trimming removed 5 bases from V and 4 bases from J; junction bases left unmatched: 11. Per germline, CDR1 SGHTA and CDR2 FQGNSA. The CDR3 DNA is TGTGCCAGCAGCGCCAAACTAGCGGGAGCTTTCGCAGATACGCAGTATTTT. Protein sequence: CASSAKLAGAFADTQYF.

This rearrangement joins TRBV19 to TRBJ2-7; D is perhaps TRBD2 (5 bases). CDR3 length equals 14 residues. Deletions cut 6 bases from V and 7 bases from J, with 19 bases between. The germline V gene has CDR1 LNHDA and CDR2 SQIVND (reference sequence). The CDR3 reads CASSPFLGEGEQYF. Here the CDR3 DNA reads TGTGCCAGTAGCCCTTTTCTAGGAGAGGGAGAGCAGTACTTC.

V and J are TRBV19 and TRBJ2-7; 8 bases match TRBD2. The CDR3 is 17 residues long. Losses at the gene ends were 4 bases for V and 1 base for J; bases not matched to a gene: 12. Germline CDR1 LNHDA, CDR2 SQIVND (reference sequence). CDR3 nucleotides: TGTGCCAGTAGTAAGGGTCGGGGACTAGAGACGTCCTACGAGCAGTACTTC. The encoded protein is CASSKGRGLETSYEQYF. The entire variable domain, with the rest obtained from reference TRBV19 and TRBJ2-7, is as follows: DGGITQSPKYLFRKEGQNVTLSCEQNLNHDAMYWYRQDPGQGLRLIYYSQIVNDFQKGDIAEGYSVSREKKESFPLTVTSAQKNPTAFYLCASSKGRGLETSYEQYFGPGTRLTVT.

This chain uses TRBV5-1 with TRBJ2-1, with 13 bases matching TRBD2. This CDR3 region has 16 residues. V lost 0 bases to trimming and J lost 5 bases; unmatched junction nucleotides: 2. Germline CDR1 reads SGHRS; CDR2 reads YFSETQ. The CDR3 protein is CASSLGGTSGDNEQFF. The CDR3, as DNA: TGCGCCAGCAGCTTGGGAGGGACTAGCGGGGACAATGAGCAGTTCTTC.

The chain links TRBV29-1 to TRBJ2-7, with D perhaps TRBD2 (5 bases). CDR3 length: 19 residues. The germline V gene encodes CDR1 SQVTM and CDR2 ANQGSEA. V was clipped by 7 bases and J by 6 bases, with 37 bases between them. The CDR3 DNA is TGCAGCGCTGCTTCCCAGGCCCCGGGGAGTAAGGGTAAGTTCGGCGAGCAGTACTTC. Amino acids: CSAASQAPGSKGKFGEQYF.

Only a few counts were recorded for this clone. The junction does not match germline at one end; this may be a read error. The chain carries TRBV4-3 and TRBJ2-1, with TRBD2 matching 8 bases. The CDR3 runs to 14 residues. Germline V lookup: CDR1 LGHNA, CDR2 YSLEER. CDR3: CASGQGLVSNEQFF. CDR3 in DNA: TGCGCCAGCGGCCAGGGACTAGTCAGCAATGAGCAGTTCTTC.

The rearrangement links TRBV28 to TRBJ1-1; 8 nucleotides line up with TRBD1. The CDR3 loop spans 16 amino acids. V shed 7 bases and J 4 bases; nucleotides not matched to a gene: 14. Germline V gene lookup returns CDR1 MDHEN and CDR2 SYDVKM. CDR3 in DNA: TGTGCCAGCACCCCCCCCGCAGGGGGCGGCCCCACTGAAGCTTTCTTT. This sequence encodes CASTPPAGGGPTEAFF.

The chain combines TRBV6-4 with TRBJ2-1, with 8 nucleotides matching TRBD1. CDR1 and CDR2 (germline): MRHNA, SNTAGT. The junction had 6 bases not matched to a gene; V was cut back by 10 bases and J by 7 bases. The CDR3 is 12 amino acids. This CDR3 reads CANRTGLNEQFF. The CDR3 DNA reads TGTGCCAACAGGACAGGGCTTAATGAGCAGTTCTTC.

The chain recombines TRBV28 with TRBJ2-2; 7 nucleotides match TRBD1. V shed 6 bases, J shed 7 bases, and the junction held 14 bases outside the gene matches. The CDR3 length is 16 residues. CDR1 is MDHEN, CDR2 SYDVKM, per germline. In DNA, the CDR3 is TGTGCCAGCAGGCTCCGGGACAGTTCGTATGGCGGGGAGCTGTTTTTT. Amino acid sequence: CASRLRDSSYGGELFF.

The CDR3 nucleotides read TGTGCCAGCAGCCGAGGACAAGAGACCCAGTACTTC. It specifies CASSRGQETQYF. The chain couples TRBV12-3 or TRBV12-4 to TRBJ2-5; D gene ambiguous. The CDR3 has 12 residues. V dropped 6 bases and J dropped 2 bases, with 7 bases sitting between them.

The genes are TRBV7-9 and TRBJ2-5, with D possibly matching TRBD2 (5 bases). Germline values: CDR1 SEHNR, CDR2 FQNEAQ (reference sequence). V was cut by 3 bases and J by 5 bases, with 10 bases left in between. The CDR3 sequence is 13 residues long. The CDR3, as DNA: TGTGCCAGCAGCTTTCCTAGCCGGGAGACCCAGTACTTC. Its translation: CASSFPSRETQYF.

In its sample, this clone was seen once. The V call is TRBV5-5, the J call TRBJ2-3; TRBD1 might be the D (5 bases). Germline lookup yields CDR1 SGHKS and CDR2 YYEKEE (reference sequence). This CDR3 comprises 13 residues. V was trimmed by 4 bases and J by 2 bases, leaving 8 bases between them. The CDR3 spells CASSRGSTDTQYF. DNA of the CDR3: TGTGCCAGCAGCAGGGGTTCCACAGATACGCAGTATTTT. Full variable domain (remainder filled in from reference TRBV5-5 and TRBJ2-3): DAGVTQSPTHLIKTRGQQVTLRCSPISGHKSVSWYQQVLGQGPQFIFQYYEKEERGRGNFPDRFSARQFPNYSSELNVNALLLGDSALYLCASSRGSTDTQYFGPGTRLTVL.

The V call is TRBV30, the J call TRBJ2-5, with D possibly being TRBD1 (6 bases). Trimming removed 5 bases from V and 6 bases from J, with 13 bases in between. The V gene's germline CDR1 is GTSNPN and CDR2 SVGIG (reference sequence). The CDR3 consists of 12 residues. The CDR3 spells CAWGQGWQTQYF. The CDR3 DNA sequence: TGTGCCTGGGGGCAGGGGTGGCAGACCCAGTACTTC. The full variable domain, its missing parts supplied by reference TRBV30 and TRBJ2-5, is SQTIHQWPATLVQPVGSPLSLECTVEGTSNPNLYWYRQAAGRGLQLLFYSVGIGQISSEVPQNLSASRPQDRQFILSSKKLLLSDSGFYLCAWGQGWQTQYFGPGTRLLVL.

The genes are TRBV27 and TRBJ1-5; TRBD1 agrees at 9 bases. This CDR3 has 15 amino acids. Trimming took 2 bases from V and 5 from J; bases not matched to a gene: 4. Looked up from germline, CDR1 is MNHEY and CDR2 is SMNVEV (reference sequence). The CDR3 nucleotides are TGTGCCAGCAGTTTAGGGACAGGGCTCGATCAGCCCCAGCATTTT. It codes for CASSLGTGLDQPQHF.

The chain is built from TRBV10-3 and TRBJ1-4; 7 nucleotides align to TRBD1. The V segment lost 6 bases and the J segment 4 bases; nucleotides outside the gene matches: 5. The V gene's germline CDR1 is ENHRY and CDR2 SYGVKD. CDR3 size: 14 residues. CDR3 loop: CAISPGTVNEKLFF. CDR3 sequence (DNA): TGTGCCATCAGCCCCGGGACAGTTAATGAAAAACTGTTTTTT.

CDR3: CATSADTGHEQYF. The CDR3 nucleotides read TGTGCCACCAGTGCCGATACAGGGCACGAGCAGTACTTC. V is TRBV24-1 and J is TRBJ2-7, with TRBD1 as a possible D gene (6 bases). The CDR3 sequence is 13 residues long. Between the trimmed V and J ends, which lost 5 bases and 5 bases, there was a span of 12 bases. CDR1 KGHDR and CDR2 SFDVKD come from the germline V gene.

J is TRBJ1-5 and V is TRBV19, with 9 positions matching TRBD1. V was clipped by 6 bases and J by 3 bases; unmatched bases: 9. CDR3 length equals 16 residues. Germline-derived CDR1 and CDR2 are LNHDA and SQIVND (reference sequence). The chain's CDR3 is CASRKGQGSNNQPQHF. DNA of the CDR3: TGTGCCAGTAGGAAGGGACAGGGTAGTAACAATCAGCCCCAGCATTTT.